This entry lists 4 T cell receptor beta chains sequenced from one sample in a study of blood T cell repertoires in COVID-19. The table came from immunoSEQ multiplex PCR; TCRdb's copy has only in-frame clones and leaves some out. The sample holds 200,000 to 250,000 clones, more than 80% seen once. What was sequenced was PBMCs or T cells enriched from blood (not recorded which). These receptors originate from a woman aged 35 to 49 with acute COVID-19.

This chain connects TRBV7-3 to TRBJ2-2, with 8 bases lining up with TRBD1. In germline, CDR1 is SGHTA, CDR2 FQGTGA. Trimming cost V 4 bases and J 7 bases; bases outside gene matches: 11. The CDR3 is 16 residues long. The CDR3 reads CASSSPEAGGHGELFF. CDR3 DNA sequence: TGTGCCAGCAGCTCCCCCGAGGCAGGGGGCCACGGGGAGCTGTTTTTT. Using reference TRBV7-3 and TRBJ2-2 for the parts outside the CDR3, the full variable domain is GAGVSQTPSNKVTEKGKYVELRCDPISGHTALYWYRQSLGQGPEFLIYFQGTGAADDSGLPNDRFFAVRPEGSVSTLKIQRTERGDSAVYLCASSSPEAGGHGELFFGEGSRLTVL.

The rearrangement joins TRBV28 to TRBJ1-1; 7 nucleotides match TRBD1. The junction had 11 bases not matched to a gene; V was cut back by 3 bases and J by 10 bases. CDR1 is MDHEN, CDR2 SYDVKM, per germline. The CDR3 contains 14 residues. The CDR3 spells CASSFPDRELSAFF. CDR3 DNA sequence: TGTGCCAGCAGTTTCCCCGACAGGGAGCTATCAGCTTTCTTT.

The rearrangement links TRBV7-9 to TRBJ1-1; 7 nucleotides match TRBD1. Per the germline V gene, CDR1 is SEHNR and CDR2 is FQNEAQ (reference sequence). J lost 10 bases, V lost 5 bases, and 13 bases had no gene match. This CDR3 is 14 amino acids long. The CDR3: CASSIIRQGVGAFF. CDR3 bases: TGTGCCAGCAGCATAATTAGACAGGGCGTTGGAGCTTTCTTT.

The chain combines TRBV5-6 with TRBJ1-2; D perhaps matches TRBD1 (6 bases). Per germline, CDR1 SGHDT and CDR2 YYEEEE. The CDR3 spans 15 residues. Trimming cost V 0 bases and J 1 base, with 10 bases left between them. CDR3 region: CASSLGTVSNYGYTF. Written as DNA, the CDR3 is TGTGCCAGCAGCTTGGGGACAGTTAGTAACTATGGCTACACCTTC.